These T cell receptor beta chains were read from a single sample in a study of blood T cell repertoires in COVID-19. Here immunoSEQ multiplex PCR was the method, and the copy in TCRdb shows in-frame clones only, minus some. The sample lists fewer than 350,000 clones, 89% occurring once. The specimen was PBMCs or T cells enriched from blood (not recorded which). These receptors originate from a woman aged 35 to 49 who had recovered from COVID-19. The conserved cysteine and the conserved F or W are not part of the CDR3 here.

ASSLATGEQY	TRBV28	TRBJ2-7
ASSYTPSEQY	TRBV2	TRBJ2-7
ASSLRHGGYEQY	TRBV5-6	TRBJ2-7
ASSPQAGKRDRLH	TRBV18	TRBJ1-5
ATSPDSGRVYEQY	TRBV15	TRBJ2-7
ASSQEGRNTEAF	TRBV4-3	TRBJ1-1
ASSIWTGSSGNTIY	TRBV7-9	TRBJ1-3
ASSLTPGNTEAF	TRBV7-3	TRBJ1-1
ASSLAGASSYNEQF	TRBV5-4	TRBJ2-1
ASSQEGRRVGTEAF	TRBV4-1	TRBJ1-1
ASSPDVFREQY	TRBV4-3	TRBJ2-7
ASSRSGAEAF	TRBV5-4	TRBJ1-1
ASSSTWGGETQY	TRBV5-1	TRBJ2-5
ASGRTGAVNYGYT	TRBV19	TRBJ1-2
ASSISLSQETQY	TRBV27	TRBJ2-5
ASSRLQGEDSPLH	TRBV5-1	TRBJ1-6
ASSTGGVTGELF	TRBV5-1	TRBJ2-2
ASSPWRGSGYT	TRBV14	TRBJ1-2
ASSPMGHRNEQF	TRBV6-2/TRBV6-3	TRBJ2-1
ASSQEGGPNSPLH	TRBV4-3	TRBJ1-6
ASSYSGPTPY	TRBV6-2/TRBV6-3	TRBJ2-7
ASSFGLSSSYEQY	TRBV5-6	TRBJ2-7
ASSYSGTARGEQY	TRBV6-5	TRBJ2-7
ASSPGGRGNSPLH	TRBV6-5	TRBJ1-6
ASSQTIPRQSPKNTEAF	TRBV3-1/TRBV3-2	TRBJ1-1
ASSTARGPSGNTIY	TRBV19	TRBJ1-3
ASSRNGETQY	TRBV7-8	TRBJ2-5
ASRSGRGWTPLH	TRBV25-1	TRBJ1-6
ASSSQGVNEQF	TRBV6-2/TRBV6-3	TRBJ2-1
ASSLDSTTMWGYT	TRBV11-2	TRBJ1-2
ASSPTHREKLF	TRBV6-5	TRBJ1-4
AISESLGLAGPSSYNEQF	TRBV10-3	TRBJ2-1
ASTEEFREQY	TRBV2	TRBJ2-7
ASLQTIGETQY	TRBV18	TRBJ2-5
ASSQGSQGPGEKLF	TRBV4-1	TRBJ1-4
ASSLSGVRSAEAF	TRBV5-6	TRBJ1-1
SVGFGGAGRTEAF	TRBV29-1	TRBJ1-1
ASSIRTGLGGGYT	TRBV19	TRBJ1-2
ATSEGGTDTQY	TRBV24-1	TRBJ2-3
ASSQGLTGQSQPQH	TRBV3-1/TRBV3-2	TRBJ1-5
ASSLTDRGDAF	TRBV4-2	TRBJ1-1
ASSRRRNQPQH	TRBV5-6	TRBJ1-5
ASSLEGALYGYT	TRBV5-1	TRBJ1-2
ASSVAGQSTEAF	TRBV9	TRBJ1-1
ASSQRGYGPNYEQY	TRBV14	TRBJ2-7
ASSSRGLAGSEQY	TRBV5-5	TRBJ2-7
ASSLGISGSNQPQH	TRBV5-1	TRBJ1-5
ASSLRQFYGYT	TRBV12-3/TRBV12-4	TRBJ1-2
AWNSRTGWGYGYT	TRBV30	TRBJ1-2
ASSEQGEYLYNEQF	TRBV5-1	TRBJ2-1
ASSYSPSPTSPIQY	TRBV6-5	TRBJ2-4
ASKPRTGRRTNEKLF	TRBV2	TRBJ1-4
ASSYTAGRAGDTEAF	TRBV7-9	TRBJ1-1
ASSASAYEQY	TRBV2	TRBJ2-7